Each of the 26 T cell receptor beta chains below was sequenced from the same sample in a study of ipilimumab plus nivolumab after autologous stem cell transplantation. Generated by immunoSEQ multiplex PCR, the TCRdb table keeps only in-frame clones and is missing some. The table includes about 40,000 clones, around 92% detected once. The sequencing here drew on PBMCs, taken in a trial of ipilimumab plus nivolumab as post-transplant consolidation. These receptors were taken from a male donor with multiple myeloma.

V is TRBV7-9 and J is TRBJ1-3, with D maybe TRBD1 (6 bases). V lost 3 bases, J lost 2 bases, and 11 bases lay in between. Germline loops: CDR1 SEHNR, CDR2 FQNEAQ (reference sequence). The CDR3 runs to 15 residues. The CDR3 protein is CASSFGQTPGNTIYF. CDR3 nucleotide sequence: TGTGCCAGCAGCTTCGGACAGACGCCTGGAAACACCATATATTTT. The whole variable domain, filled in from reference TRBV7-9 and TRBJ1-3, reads DTGVSQNPRHKITKRGQNVTFRCDPISEHNRLYWYRQTLGQGPEFLTYFQNEAQLEKSRLLSDRFSAERPKGSFSTLEIQRTEQGDSAMYLCASSFGQTPGNTIYFGEGSWLTVV.

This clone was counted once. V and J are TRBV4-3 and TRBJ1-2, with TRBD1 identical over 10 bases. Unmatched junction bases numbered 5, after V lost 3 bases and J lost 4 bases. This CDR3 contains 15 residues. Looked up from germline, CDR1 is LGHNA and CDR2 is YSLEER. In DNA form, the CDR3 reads TGCGCCAGCAGCCAGCCCGGGACAGGGGCCTATGGCTACACCTTC. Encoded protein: CASSQPGTGAYGYTF.

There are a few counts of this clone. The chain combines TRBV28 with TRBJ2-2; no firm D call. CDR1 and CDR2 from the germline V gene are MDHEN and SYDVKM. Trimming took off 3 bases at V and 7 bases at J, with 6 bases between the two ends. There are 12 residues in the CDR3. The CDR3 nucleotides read TGTGCCAGCAGTTTCTCTCACGGGGAGCTGTTTTTT. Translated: CASSFSHGELFF.

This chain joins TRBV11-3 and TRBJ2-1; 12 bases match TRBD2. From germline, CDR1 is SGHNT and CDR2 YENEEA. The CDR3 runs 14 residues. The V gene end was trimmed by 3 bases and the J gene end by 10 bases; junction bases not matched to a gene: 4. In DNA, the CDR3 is TGTGCCAGCAGCTTTACTAGCGGGGGGCGAGAGCAGTTCTTC. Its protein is CASSFTSGGREQFF.

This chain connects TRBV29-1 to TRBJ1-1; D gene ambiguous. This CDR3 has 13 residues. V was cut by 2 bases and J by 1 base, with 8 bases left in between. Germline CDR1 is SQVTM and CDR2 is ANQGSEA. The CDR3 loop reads CSVEYGWNTEAFF. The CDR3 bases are TGCAGCGTTGAATACGGGTGGAACACTGAAGCTTTCTTT.

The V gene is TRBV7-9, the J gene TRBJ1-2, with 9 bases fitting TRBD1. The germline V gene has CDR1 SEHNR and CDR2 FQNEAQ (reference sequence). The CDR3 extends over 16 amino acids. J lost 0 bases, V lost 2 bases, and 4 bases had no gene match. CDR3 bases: TGTGCCAGCAGCTTACGTACAGGGGGCACTAACTATGGCTACACCTTC. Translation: CASSLRTGGTNYGYTF.

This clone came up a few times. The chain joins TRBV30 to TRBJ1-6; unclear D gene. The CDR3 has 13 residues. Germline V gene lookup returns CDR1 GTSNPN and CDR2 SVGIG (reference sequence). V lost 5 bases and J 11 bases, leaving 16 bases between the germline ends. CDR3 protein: CAWETGDRTPLHF. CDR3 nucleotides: TGTGCCTGGGAGACTGGGGATCGGACACCCCTCCACTTT.

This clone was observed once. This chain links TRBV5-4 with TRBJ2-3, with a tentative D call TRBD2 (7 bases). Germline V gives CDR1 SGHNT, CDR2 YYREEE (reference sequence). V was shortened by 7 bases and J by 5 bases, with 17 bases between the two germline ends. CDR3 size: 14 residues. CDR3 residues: CASRGGGGEDTQYF. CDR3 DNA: TGTGCCAGCCGCGGAGGGGGGGGTGAAGATACGCAGTATTTT.

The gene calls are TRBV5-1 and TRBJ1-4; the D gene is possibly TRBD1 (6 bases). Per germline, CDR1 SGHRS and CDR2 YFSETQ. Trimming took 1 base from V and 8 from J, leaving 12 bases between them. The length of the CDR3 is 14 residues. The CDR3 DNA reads TGCGCCAGCAGCTTGACCCAGCAGGGGGAAAAACTGTTTTTT. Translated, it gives CASSLTQQGEKLFF.

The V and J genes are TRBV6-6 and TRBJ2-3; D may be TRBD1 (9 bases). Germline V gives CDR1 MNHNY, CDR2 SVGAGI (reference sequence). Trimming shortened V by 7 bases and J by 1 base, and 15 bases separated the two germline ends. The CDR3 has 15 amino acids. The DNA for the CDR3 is TGTGCCAGCACCGGGGGGGACAGGGGCACAGATACGCAGTATTTT. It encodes CASTGGDRGTDTQYF.

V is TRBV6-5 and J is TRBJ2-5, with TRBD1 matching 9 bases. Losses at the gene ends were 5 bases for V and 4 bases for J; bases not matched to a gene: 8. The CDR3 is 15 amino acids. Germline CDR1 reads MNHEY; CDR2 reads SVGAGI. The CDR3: CASSPDRGRGETQYF. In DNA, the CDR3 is TGTGCCAGCAGTCCGGACAGGGGCAGGGGAGAGACCCAGTACTTC.

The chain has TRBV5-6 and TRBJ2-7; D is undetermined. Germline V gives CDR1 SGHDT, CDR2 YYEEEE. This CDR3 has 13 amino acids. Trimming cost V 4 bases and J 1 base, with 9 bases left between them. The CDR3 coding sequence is TGTGCCAGCAGCCGACCAAATTCCTACGAGCAGTACTTC. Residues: CASSRPNSYEQYF.

The CDR3 here is CASSVRRDIQYF. The CDR3 DNA reads TGTGCCAGCAGTGTGCGCAGGGACATTCAGTACTTC. The rearrangement links TRBV2 to TRBJ2-4; D possibly corresponds to TRBD1 (5 bases). The V end was cut by 4 bases, the J end by 8 bases, with 9 bases between. Germline assignment: CDR1 SNHLY and CDR2 FYNNEI. The CDR3 has 12 residues. The full variable domain, its missing parts supplied by reference TRBV2 and TRBJ2-4, is EPEVTQTPSHQVTQMGQEVILRCVPISNHLYFYWYRQILGQKVEFLVSFYNNEISEKSEIFDDQFSVERPDGSNFTLKIRSTKLEDSAMYFCASSVRRDIQYFGAGTRLSVL.

CDR3 amino acids: CTSSQKTGSSVLTF. The DNA of the CDR3 is TGCACCAGCAGCCAAAAAACAGGGTCGAGCGTCCTGACTTTC. The chain has TRBV1 and TRBJ2-6; no DNA check was done on the table's D call, TRBD1. TRBV1 constitutes a pseudogene. The length of the CDR3 is 14 residues.

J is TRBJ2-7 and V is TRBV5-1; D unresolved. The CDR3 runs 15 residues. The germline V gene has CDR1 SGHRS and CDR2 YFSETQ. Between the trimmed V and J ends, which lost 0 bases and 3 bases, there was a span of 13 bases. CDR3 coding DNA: TGCGCCAGCAGCTTGGGGCCTACCTCTGGCTACGAGCAGTACTTC. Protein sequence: CASSLGPTSGYEQYF.

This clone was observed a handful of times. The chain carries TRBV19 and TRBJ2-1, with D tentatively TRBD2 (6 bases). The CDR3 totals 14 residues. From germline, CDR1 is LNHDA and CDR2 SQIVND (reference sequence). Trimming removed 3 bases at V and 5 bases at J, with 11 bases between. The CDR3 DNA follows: TGTGCCAGTAGTATTCGGGGGACGCACAATGAGCAGTTCTTC. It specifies CASSIRGTHNEQFF.

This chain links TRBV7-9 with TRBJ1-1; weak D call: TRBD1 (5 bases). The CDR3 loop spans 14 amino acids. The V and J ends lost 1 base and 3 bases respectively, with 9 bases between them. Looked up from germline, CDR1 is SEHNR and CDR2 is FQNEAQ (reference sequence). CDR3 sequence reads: CASSLGAGDTEAFF. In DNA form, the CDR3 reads TGTGCCAGCAGCTTAGGAGCGGGGGACACTGAAGCTTTCTTT.

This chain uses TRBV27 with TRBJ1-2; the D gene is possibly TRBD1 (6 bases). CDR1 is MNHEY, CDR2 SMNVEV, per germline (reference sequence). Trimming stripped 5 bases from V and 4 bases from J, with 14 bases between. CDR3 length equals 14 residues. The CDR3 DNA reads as TGTGCCAGCAGTCGAGGACAGACGAGCTATGGCTACACCTTC. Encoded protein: CASSRGQTSYGYTF.

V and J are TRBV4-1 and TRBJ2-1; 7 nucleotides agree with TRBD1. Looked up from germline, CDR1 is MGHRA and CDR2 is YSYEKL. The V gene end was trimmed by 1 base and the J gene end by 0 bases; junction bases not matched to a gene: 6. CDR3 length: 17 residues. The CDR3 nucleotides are TGCGCCAGCAGCCAAGTGGGGACAGTCAACTCCTACAATGAGCAGTTCTTC. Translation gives CASSQVGTVNSYNEQFF.

The CDR3 DNA sequence: TGCAGCGTAGAGTTGGCGCAGGGTTGGTCAGATACGCAGTATTTT. This sequence encodes CSVELAQGWSDTQYF. The V gene is TRBV29-1, the J gene TRBJ2-3; D is perhaps TRBD1 (5 bases). The CDR3 length is 15 residues. The germline V gene encodes CDR1 SQVTM and CDR2 ANQGSEA. Trimming took 6 bases from V and 4 from J, leaving 20 bases between them.

The CDR3 here is CASSQGYRSTEAFF. The CDR3 nucleotides read TGCGCCAGCAGCCAAGGTTACAGGAGCACTGAAGCTTTCTTT. This chain connects TRBV4-3 to TRBJ1-1; D possibly corresponds to TRBD1 (5 bases). V was cut by 1 base and J by 4 bases, with 10 bases left in between. Germline V gene lookup returns CDR1 LGHNA and CDR2 YSLEER. This CDR3 region has 14 residues.

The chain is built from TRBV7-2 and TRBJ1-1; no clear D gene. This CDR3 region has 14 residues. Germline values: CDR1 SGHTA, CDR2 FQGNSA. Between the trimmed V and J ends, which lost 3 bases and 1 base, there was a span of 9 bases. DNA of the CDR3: TGTGCCAGCAGCTTCGTGGAGGGGAACACTGAAGCTTTCTTT. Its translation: CASSFVEGNTEAFF.

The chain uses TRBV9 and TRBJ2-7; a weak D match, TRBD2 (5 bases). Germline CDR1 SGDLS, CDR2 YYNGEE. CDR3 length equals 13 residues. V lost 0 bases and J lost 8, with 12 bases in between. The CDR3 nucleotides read TGTGCCAGCAGCGTAGGTGAAGGGAGACAGCAGTACTTC. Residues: CASSVGEGRQQYF.

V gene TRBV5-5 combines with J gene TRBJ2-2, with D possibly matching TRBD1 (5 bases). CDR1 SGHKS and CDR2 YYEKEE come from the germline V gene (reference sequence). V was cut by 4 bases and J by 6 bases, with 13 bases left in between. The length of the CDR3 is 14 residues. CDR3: CASSGPGFPGELFF. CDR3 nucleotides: TGTGCCAGCAGCGGTCCAGGGTTTCCCGGGGAGCTGTTTTTT.

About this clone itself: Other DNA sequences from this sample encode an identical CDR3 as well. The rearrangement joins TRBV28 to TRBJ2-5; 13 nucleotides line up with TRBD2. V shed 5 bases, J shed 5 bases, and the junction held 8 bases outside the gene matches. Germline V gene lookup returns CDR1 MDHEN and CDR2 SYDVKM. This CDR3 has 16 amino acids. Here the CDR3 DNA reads TGTGCCAGCAGTCTATTACGGACTAGCGGGAGTGAGACCCAGTACTTC. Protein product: CASSLLRTSGSETQYF. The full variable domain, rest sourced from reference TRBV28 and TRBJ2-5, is DVKVTQSSRYLVKRTGEKVFLECVQDMDHENMFWYRQDPGLGLRLIYFSYDVKMKEKGDIPEGYSVSREKKERFSLILESASTNQTSMYLCASSLLRTSGSETQYFGPGTRLLVL.

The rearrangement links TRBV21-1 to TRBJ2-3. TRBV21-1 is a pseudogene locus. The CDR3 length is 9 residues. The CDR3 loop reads CASRPAQYF. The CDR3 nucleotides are TGTGCCAGCAGACCTGCGCAGTATTTT.